Listed here are 17 T cell receptor beta chains from one sample, sequenced in a study of STAT5B mutations in CD4+ large granular lymphocyte leukemia. This table comes from immunoSEQ multiplex PCR, and its TCRdb copy is limited to in-frame clones, with some not included. The sample contains 45,000 to 55,000 clones, 60% to 75% of which appear only once. Sequencing input: CD4+ T cells from blood buffy coats. These receptor sequences come from a human donor in good health.

The chain couples TRBV29-1 to TRBJ2-2, with 11 bases lining up with TRBD2. The CDR3 length is 17 residues. After removal of 0 bases from V and 1 base from J, the junction contained 4 bases not matched to a gene. CDR1 is SQVTM, CDR2 ANQGSEA, per germline. CDR3 in amino acids: CSVEDRLAGGNTGELFF. The CDR3, as DNA: TGCAGCGTTGAAGATCGCCTAGCGGGGGGGAACACCGGGGAGCTGTTTTTT.

The V call is TRBV18, the J call TRBJ1-1; D gene uncertain. The length of the CDR3 is 14 residues. Germline V gene data show CDR1 as KGHSH and CDR2 as LQKENI. Trimming shortened V by 5 bases and J by 5 bases, and 15 bases separated the two germline ends. The CDR3 region has the DNA TGTGCCAGCTCAGCCGAGGGAACCCGAACTGAAGCTTTCTTT. Protein: CASSAEGTRTEAFF. The full variable domain, its missing parts supplied by reference TRBV18 and TRBJ1-1, is NAGVMQNPRHLVRRRGQEARLRCSPMKGHSHVYWYRQLPEEGLKFMVYLQKENIIDESGMPKERFSAEFPKEGPSILRIQQVVRGDSAAYFCASSAEGTRTEAFFGQGTRLTVV.

The genes are TRBV6-1 and TRBJ2-7; a possible D gene is TRBD1 (7 bases). Germline loops: CDR1 MNHNS, CDR2 SASEGT. The V end lost 2 bases, the J end lost 3 bases, and 11 bases lay between the germline ends. This CDR3 spans 14 amino acids. This chain's CDR3 is CASSEQGGNYEQYF. CDR3 DNA: TGTGCCAGCAGTGAACAGGGGGGAAACTACGAGCAGTACTTC.

This chain connects TRBV19 to TRBJ2-1; 7 bases map to TRBD2. The CDR3 is 15 residues long. V was pared by 4 bases and J by 6 bases, with 9 bases of the junction left unmatched. CDR1 is LNHDA and CDR2 is SQIVND in the germline V gene (reference sequence). The CDR3 DNA sequence: TGTGCCAGTAGTACGGGACCGGGCGGGGGCAATGAGCAGTTCTTC. As protein: CASSTGPGGGNEQFF.

This sequence joins TRBV5-4 and TRBJ2-5, with D perhaps matching TRBD1 or TRBD2 (7 bases each). V lost 0 bases to trimming and J lost 4 bases, with 16 bases between them. The CDR3 consists of 16 residues. Germline V gene lookup returns CDR1 SGHNT and CDR2 YYREEE (reference sequence). CDR3 bases: TGTGCCAGCAGCTTGGCCGGGGAGGGGGCCTTAGAGACCCAGTACTTC. This encodes CASSLAGEGALETQYF. Supplemented by reference TRBV5-4 and TRBJ2-5, the full variable domain reads ETGVTQSPTHLIKTRGQQVTLRCSSQSGHNTVSWYQQALGQGPQFIFQYYREEENGRGNFPPRFSGLQFPNYSSELNVNALELDDSALYLCASSLAGEGALETQYFGPGTRLLVL.

V gene TRBV28 combines with J gene TRBJ1-2; unclear D gene. V dropped 3 bases and J dropped 2 bases, with 7 bases sitting between them. Germline lookup yields CDR1 MDHEN and CDR2 SYDVKM. CDR3 length: 13 amino acids. The CDR3 bases are TGTGCCAGCAGTTTCCTAGGGAACTATGGCTACACCTTC. Residues: CASSFLGNYGYTF.

The chain uses TRBV10-3 and TRBJ2-3; possibly TRBD2 for D (6 bases). CDR3 length equals 16 residues. Deletions cut 0 bases from V and 2 bases from J, with 12 bases between. Germline loops: CDR1 ENHRY, CDR2 SYGVKD. CDR3 in DNA: TGTGCCATCAGTGAGTCGAAGACGGGACTCACAGATACGCAGTATTTT. Its translation: CAISESKTGLTDTQYF.

The chain has TRBV2 and TRBJ2-1, with TRBD2 identical over 11 bases. The CDR3 spans 15 residues. J gave up 6 bases and V 6 bases, and 7 bases lay outside the gene matches. From germline, CDR1 is SNHLY and CDR2 FYNNEI. The CDR3 DNA reads TGTGCCAGCAGGGTACTAGCGGGGGTGCCCAATGAGCAGTTCTTC. It specifies CASRVLAGVPNEQFF. The full variable domain, completed using reference TRBV2 and TRBJ2-1, is EPEVTQTPSHQVTQMGQEVILRCVPISNHLYFYWYRQILGQKVEFLVSFYNNEISEKSEIFDDQFSVERPDGSNFTLKIRSTKLEDSAMYFCASRVLAGVPNEQFFGPGTRLTVL.

The V call is TRBV11-2, the J call TRBJ2-5, with TRBD2 matching over 7 bases. Germline V CDR1 and CDR2: SGHAT, FQNNGV. The CDR3 covers 15 residues. With 2 bases clipped from V and 5 bases from J, the junction kept 8 bases outside the gene matches. The CDR3 sequence is CASSLLIGEGETQYF. The CDR3, as DNA: TGTGCCAGCAGCTTATTAATCGGGGAGGGGGAGACCCAGTACTTC.

The CDR3 DNA sequence: TGTGCCAGCAGCGCCAACAGGGTGGGAAACATTCAGTACTTC. Protein: CASSANRVGNIQYF. This chain uses TRBV9 with TRBJ2-4; weak D call: TRBD1 (6 bases). Trimming removed 3 bases from V and 6 bases from J, with 13 bases in between. Germline CDR1 and CDR2: SGDLS and YYNGEE. The CDR3 contains 14 residues.

This chain connects TRBV28 to TRBJ1-2, with TRBD1 identical over 7 bases. Germline lookup yields CDR1 MDHEN and CDR2 SYDVKM. With V trimmed by 5 bases and J by 0 bases, 6 bases remained unmatched. CDR3 size: 15 residues. CDR3 sequence: CASSAQGGANYGYTF. DNA for the CDR3: TGTGCCAGCAGTGCCCAGGGGGGAGCTAACTATGGCTACACCTTC.

V and J are TRBV2 and TRBJ2-1, with 9 bases lining up with TRBD2. Trimming cost V 3 bases and J 8 bases; bases outside gene matches: 5. The CDR3 contains 14 residues. Germline lookup yields CDR1 SNHLY and CDR2 FYNNEI. CDR3 amino acids: CASSEGLAGYEQFF. CDR3 coding DNA: TGTGCCAGCAGTGAGGGCCTAGCGGGGTATGAGCAGTTCTTC.

The genes are TRBV9 and TRBJ1-4; a weak D match, TRBD1 (6 bases). The CDR3 spans 15 residues. Germline V gene data show CDR1 as SGDLS and CDR2 as YYNGEE. Deletions cut 0 bases from V and 8 bases from J, with 14 bases between. DNA for the CDR3: TGTGCCAGCAGCGTAGATTCCACAGGGTACGAAAAACTGTTTTTT. Residues: CASSVDSTGYEKLFF. Complete variable domain (other parts from reference TRBV9 and TRBJ1-4): DSGVTQTPKHLITATGQRVTLRCSPRSGDLSVYWYQQSLDQGLQFLIQYYNGEERAKGNILERFSAQQFPDLHSELNLSSLELGDSALYFCASSVDSTGYEKLFFGSGTQLSVL.

This clone has a handful of counts. The J gene is TRBJ2-5, the V gene TRBV14; tentatively, D is TRBD1 or TRBD2 (6 bases each). CDR3 length: 15 residues. V was shortened by 4 bases and J by 5 bases, with 17 bases between the two germline ends. CDR1 is SGHDN, CDR2 FVKESK, per germline. CDR3 amino acids: CASSPLTGGWETQYF. The DNA of the CDR3 is TGTGCCAGCAGCCCTCTGACAGGAGGGTGGGAGACCCAGTACTTC.

The genes are TRBV27 and TRBJ2-7; TRBD2 might be the D (6 bases). Trimming stripped 5 bases from V and 7 bases from J, with 21 bases between. CDR1 and CDR2 (germline): MNHEY, SMNVEV (reference sequence). This CDR3 is 15 amino acids long. CDR3 DNA sequence: TGTGCCAGCAGTCTCCAGGCGGCGGGGTCCAGGGAGCAGTACTTC. Residues: CASSLQAAGSREQYF.

CDR3 residues: CAIARDLQETQYF. The CDR3, as DNA: TGTGCCATCGCCAGGGACCTCCAAGAGACCCAGTACTTC. The V call is TRBV10-3, the J call TRBJ2-5; D is possibly TRBD1 or TRBD2 (5 bases each). The length of the CDR3 is 13 residues. The ends were cut back, 8 bases at V and 1 base at J, with 11 bases in the middle. Germline CDR1 and CDR2: ENHRY and SYGVKD.

This chain connects TRBV9 to TRBJ2-2, with 8 bases identical to TRBD1. Germline values: CDR1 SGDLS, CDR2 YYNGEE. This CDR3 has 15 amino acids. The V and J ends lost 4 bases and 1 base, in that order; junction bases with no gene match: 3. In DNA, the CDR3 is TGTGCCAGCAGCTCCAGGGGGCAGAACACCGGGGAGCTGTTTTTT. Its translation: CASSSRGQNTGELFF.